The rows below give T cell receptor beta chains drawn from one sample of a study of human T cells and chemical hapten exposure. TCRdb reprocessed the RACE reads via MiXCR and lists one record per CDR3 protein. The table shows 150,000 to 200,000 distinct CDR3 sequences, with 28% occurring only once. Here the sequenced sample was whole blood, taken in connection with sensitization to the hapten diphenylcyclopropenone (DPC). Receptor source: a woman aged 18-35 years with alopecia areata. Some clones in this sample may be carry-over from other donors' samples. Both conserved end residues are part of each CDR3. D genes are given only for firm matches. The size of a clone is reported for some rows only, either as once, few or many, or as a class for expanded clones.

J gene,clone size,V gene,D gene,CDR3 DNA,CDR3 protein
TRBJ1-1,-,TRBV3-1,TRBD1,TGTGCCAGCAGCCGCCGGACAGGCGGCACTGAAGCTTTCTTT,CASSRRTGGTEAFF
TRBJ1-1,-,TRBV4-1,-,TGCGCCAGCAGCCAAGTCGAAACAGGGTCCCTGATGAACACTGAAGCTTTCTTT,CASSQVETGSLMNTEAFF
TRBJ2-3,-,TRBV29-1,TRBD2,TGCAGCGAAGCTCCCCTTCGACTAGCGGAATTCACAGATACGCAGTATTTT,CSEAPLRLAEFTDTQYF
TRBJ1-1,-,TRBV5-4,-,TGTGCCAGCAGCTTGGGACAGGTGGGAATCAACACTGAAGCTTTCTTT,CASSLGQVGINTEAFF
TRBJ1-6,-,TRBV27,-,TGTGCCAGCAGTCCGATCGGGGATAATTCACCCCTCCACTTT,CASSPIGDNSPLHF
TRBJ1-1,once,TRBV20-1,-,TGCAGTGCTAGTAAGGCGGTGAGAACTGAAGCTTTCTTT,CSASKAVRTEAFF
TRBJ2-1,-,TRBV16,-,TGTGCCAGCAGCCAGCCCCCCAATGAGCAGTTCTTC,CASSQPPNEQFF
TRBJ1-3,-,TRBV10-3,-,TGTGCCATCAGAGACAGGATCGTCTCTGGAAACACCATATATTTT,CAIRDRIVSGNTIYF
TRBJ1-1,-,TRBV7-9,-,TGTGCCAGCTCGGTAGGGGCGGCGAACACTGAAGCTTTCTTT,CASSVGAANTEAFF
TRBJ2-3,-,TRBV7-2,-,TGTGCCAGCAGCTACGGGACTGGCGAAGATACGCAGTATTTT,CASSYGTGEDTQYF
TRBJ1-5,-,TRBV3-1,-,TGTGCCAGCAGCCAAGATCTTACGGAGGGGCGGCCCCAGCATTTT,CASSQDLTEGRPQHF
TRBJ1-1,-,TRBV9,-,TGTGCCAGCAGCGTAGCTGAAGGCAGGACAGAAGCTTTCTTT,CASSVAEGRTEAFF
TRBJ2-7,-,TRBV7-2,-,TGTGCCAGCAGCTTAGTCAGTAGCTCCTACGAGCAGTACTTC,CASSLVSSSYEQYF